This is a list of T cell receptor beta chains from one sample in a study of OX40 agonist ivuxolimab in advanced cancers. Sequencing was performed with immunoSEQ multiplex PCR; in TCRdb, only in-frame clones are kept and a portion is missing. The sample includes 55,000 to 75,000 clones, about 82% seen only once; the top ten take approximately 10%. Sequenced material: CD4+ or CD8+ T cells sorted from blood, taken in a trial of the OX40 agonist ivuxolimab. The receptors were sampled from an adult with an advanced solid tumor such as melanoma, head and neck, liver or kidney cancer. CDR3s include the opening cysteine and the closing phenylalanine or tryptophan. A D gene is named only where the DNA matches it firmly. Expanded clones get a size class; other rows say once, few or many, or leave the size out.

clone_size,j_call,v_call,d_call,cdr3_nt,cdr3_aa
NA,TRBJ2-1,TRBV6-5,NA,TGTGCCAGCAGTTCCTCAGGTTCCTACAATGAGCAGTTCTTC,CASSSSGSYNEQFF
NA,TRBJ1-2,TRBV27,TRBD1,TGTGCCAGCAGTTTGTACTCGACAGGGGGAGGGTATGGCTACACCTTC,CASSLYSTGGGYGYTF
NA,TRBJ2-3,TRBV15,NA,TGTGCCACCAGCAAAGGGACTAGCACAGATACGCAGTATTTT,CATSKGTSTDTQYF
NA,TRBJ2-7,TRBV4-3,NA,TGCGCCAGCAGCCAAGTGGCAGGAGGGGTCGAGCAGTACTTC,CASSQVAGGVEQYF
NA,TRBJ2-3,TRBV5-1,TRBD2,TGCGCCAGCTGTCGACTAGCGGGAGGGGAAGATACGCAGTATTTT,CASCRLAGGEDTQYF
NA,TRBJ2-5,TRBV5-1,TRBD1,TGCGCCAGCAGCTTGGCACCGGGACAGGGGTTGAGGGAGACCCAGTACTTC,CASSLAPGQGLRETQYF
NA,TRBJ2-3,TRBV7-9,TRBD1,TGTGCCAGCAGCCCAAGGACAGGGGCCCATAGCACAGATACGCAGTATTTT,CASSPRTGAHSTDTQYF
NA,TRBJ2-1,TRBV11-2,TRBD2,TGTGCCAGCAGCTGGGGGACTAGCGCAAGCGAGCAGTTCTTC,CASSWGTSASEQFF
NA,TRBJ2-7,TRBV27,NA,TGTGCCAGTTGGGACGGTTCCTACGAGCAGTACTTC,CASWDGSYEQYF
NA,TRBJ1-2,TRBV2,TRBD1,TGTGCCAGCAGTCCGCTCGGGACAGAGAACTATGGCTACACCTTC,CASSPLGTENYGYTF
NA,TRBJ1-4,TRBV2,TRBD1,TGTGCCAGCAGTGAGATACAACGACGAGGCGCGGGACAGGCGGCGCTTAAACTGTTTTTT,CASSEIQRRGAGQAALKLFF
NA,TRBJ1-1,TRBV18,TRBD1,TGTGCCAGCTCTCGGACAGGGGACACTGAAGCTTTCTTT,CASSRTGDTEAFF
NA,TRBJ2-2,TRBV6-1,NA,TGTGCCAGTTTGCTAGTACTAGGTCGAGCCGGGGAGCTGTTTTTT,CASLLVLGRAGELFF
NA,TRBJ1-2,TRBV30,TRBD1,TGTGCCTGGAGACCGCCAGGGGGTCGCCCTCTTGGCTACACCTTC,CAWRPPGGRPLGYTF
NA,TRBJ1-2,TRBV5-4,TRBD1,TGTGCCAGCAGCAACGGACAGGGAGACTATGGCTACACCTTC,CASSNGQGDYGYTF
NA,TRBJ1-2,TRBV28,NA,TGTGCCAGCAGTTTACTCGAGACCAATTATGGCTACACCTTC,CASSLLETNYGYTF
NA,TRBJ2-5,TRBV5-1,TRBD1,TGCGCCAGCAGCTTGGGCAGGGGGCGATTCCCGAGAGAGGAGACCCAGTACTTC,CASSLGRGRFPREETQYF
once,TRBJ2-5,TRBV7-8,NA,TGTGCCAGCAGCTCGGTGCATTCAGGGAATCGTGAGACCCAGTACTTC,CASSSVHSGNRETQYF
NA,TRBJ2-5,TRBV11-2,NA,TGTGCCAGCAGCTTTTGGGGTGAGGAGACCCAGTACTTC,CASSFWGEETQYF
NA,TRBJ2-7,TRBV4-3,TRBD1,TGCGCCAGCAGCGTTGCCGGGACAGGGAACCACGAGCAGTACTTC,CASSVAGTGNHEQYF